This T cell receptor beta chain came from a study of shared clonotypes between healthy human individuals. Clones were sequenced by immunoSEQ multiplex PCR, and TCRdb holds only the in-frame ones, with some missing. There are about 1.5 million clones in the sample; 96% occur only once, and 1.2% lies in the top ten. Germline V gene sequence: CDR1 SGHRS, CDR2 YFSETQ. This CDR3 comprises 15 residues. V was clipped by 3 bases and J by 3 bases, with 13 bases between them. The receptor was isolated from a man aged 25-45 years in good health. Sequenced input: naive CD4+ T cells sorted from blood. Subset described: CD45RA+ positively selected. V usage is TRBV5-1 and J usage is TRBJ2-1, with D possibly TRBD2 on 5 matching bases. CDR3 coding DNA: TGCGCCAGCAGCTCGGTTGGTGAGGGCTACAATGAGCAGTTCTTC. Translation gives CASSSVGEGYNEQFF.